This entry lists 28 T cell receptor beta chains sequenced from one sample in a study of shared clonotypes between healthy human individuals. This table comes from immunoSEQ multiplex PCR, and its TCRdb copy is limited to in-frame clones, with some not included. The data hold about half a million clones, with about 84% observed a single time. The sequenced sample consisted of PBMCs. The source is a woman aged 35 to 49 in good health. Some clones in this sample may be carry-over from other donors' samples.

Regarding this clone: The conserved closing phenylalanine or tryptophan is absent in this CDR3, likely reflecting a read error. This chain connects TRBV7-8 to TRBJ2-7; D is uncertain. The CDR3 is 15 residues long. Germline V gene data show CDR1 as SGHVS and CDR2 as FQNEAQ. This chain's CDR3 is CTSSFLRYSPYEQYS. The CDR3 nucleotides are TGTACCAGCAGTTTCCTCCGCTACTCACCCTACGAGCAGTACTCC.

This clone was observed many times. V gene TRBV7-9 combines with J gene TRBJ2-7; 9 bases match TRBD1. Trimming cost V 0 bases and J 10 bases; bases outside gene matches: 4. Germline values: CDR1 SEHNR, CDR2 FQNEAQ (reference sequence). CDR3 size: 13 residues. CDR3 sequence reads: CASSLAPGQGQYF. CDR3 sequence (DNA): TGTGCCAGCAGCTTAGCCCCGGGACAGGGACAGTACTTC.

Ten or more counts support this clone. This same CDR3 is encoded by further DNA sequences in the sample. This sequence joins TRBV7-8 and TRBJ2-6; no reliable D call. CDR3 length: 18 residues. Trimming took 5 bases from V and 2 from J, leaving 19 bases between them. Germline CDR1 SGHVS, CDR2 FQNEAQ. Written as DNA, the CDR3 is TGTGCCAGCAGCCCGACCCGGAATCAGCACCCTGGGGCCAACGTCCTGACTTTC. It translates to CASSPTRNQHPGANVLTF.

This clone was found a few times. This chain uses TRBV10-2 with TRBJ2-1; TRBD2 matches at 14 bases. V shed 6 bases and J 2 bases; nucleotides not matched to a gene: 3. The V gene's germline CDR1 is WSHSY and CDR2 SAAADI. CDR3 size: 16 residues. The CDR3 nucleotides read TGCGCCAGCAGGACTAGCGGGAGGGGGGCCTACAATGAGCAGTTCTTC. Its protein is CASRTSGRGAYNEQFF.

This sequence joins TRBV6-1 and TRBJ2-7; D possibly corresponds to TRBD1 (6 bases). V was clipped by 3 bases and J by 0 bases, with 15 bases between them. There are 16 residues in the CDR3. The germline V gene has CDR1 MNHNS and CDR2 SASEGT. This chain's CDR3 is CASSDIRQASSYEQYF. The CDR3 nucleotides read TGTGCCAGCAGTGATATTAGACAGGCAAGCTCCTACGAGCAGTACTTC.

The V call is TRBV15, the J call TRBJ2-5; D is unclear. The CDR3 runs 14 residues. V lost 0 bases, J lost 1 base, and 6 bases lay in between. Germline loops: CDR1 LNHNV, CDR2 YYDKDF (reference sequence). The CDR3 region is CATSRDLSQETQYF. The CDR3 DNA reads as TGTGCCACCAGCAGAGATCTTTCCCAAGAGACCCAGTACTTC.

In nucleotides, the CDR3 is TGCGCCACCCGCCCCCGGGCAGGGCAAGCCTACGAGCAGTACTTC. This encodes CATRPRAGQAYEQYF. V usage is TRBV5-1 and J usage is TRBJ2-7; TRBD1 is a possible D gene (5 bases). CDR3 size: 15 residues. Trimming left V 9 bases short and J 2 bases short, with 21 bases between. The V gene's germline CDR1 is SGHRS and CDR2 YFSETQ. The entire variable domain, with the rest obtained from reference TRBV5-1 and TRBJ2-7, is as follows: KAGVTQTPRYLIKTRGQQVTLSCSPISGHRSVSWYQQTPGQGLQFLFEYFSETQRNKGNFPGRFSGRQFSNSRSEMNVSTLELGDSALYLCATRPRAGQAYEQYFGPGTRLTVT.

V and J are TRBV6-1 and TRBJ2-5; 8 nucleotides line up with TRBD1. The CDR3 covers 14 residues. V shed 5 bases, J shed 3 bases, and the junction held 5 bases outside the gene matches. Per germline, CDR1 MNHNS and CDR2 SASEGT. The CDR3 here is CASSLEQGEETQYF. In nucleotides, the CDR3 is TGTGCCAGCAGTCTAGAACAGGGGGAAGAGACCCAGTACTTC.

Comment on this clone: Just one base apart from a much larger clone, this may be a read error. This CDR3 is also generated by other DNA sequences in the sample. The chain links TRBV5-5 to TRBJ2-7; perhaps TRBD1 as D (6 bases). Per germline, CDR1 SGHKS and CDR2 YYEKEE (reference sequence). The V end lost 1 base, the J end lost 2 bases, and 10 bases lay between the germline ends. The CDR3 covers 14 residues. The CDR3 nucleotides are TGTGCCAGCAGCTTGAGACGACAGGCCTACGAGCAGTACTTC. Translation gives CASSLRRQAYEQYF.

This chain uses TRBV11-3 with TRBJ2-1; possibly TRBD1 for D (5 bases). The germline CDR1 and CDR2 sequences are SGHNT and YENEEA. This CDR3 has 13 amino acids. The V end lost 1 base, the J end lost 6 bases, and 7 bases lay between the germline ends. CDR3 sequence: CASSLGGSNEQFF. The CDR3 nucleotides are TGTGCCAGCAGCTTAGGGGGCAGCAATGAGCAGTTCTTC. Full variable domain (missing parts from reference TRBV11-3 and TRBJ2-1): EAGVVQSPRYKIIEKKQPVAFWCNPISGHNTLYWYLQNLGQGPELLIRYENEEAVDDSQLPKDRFSAERLKGVDSTLKIQPAELGDSAVYLCASSLGGSNEQFFGPGTRLTVL.

The rearrangement links TRBV10-3 to TRBJ2-5, with 8 bases that match TRBD1. The CDR3 runs to 15 residues. Germline-derived CDR1 and CDR2 are ENHRY and SYGVKD. The trim removed 2 bases at V and 2 bases at J, leaving 4 bases unmatched. The CDR3 loop reads CAISERQGTQETQYF. In DNA form, the CDR3 reads TGTGCCATCAGTGAGAGACAGGGGACACAAGAGACCCAGTACTTC.

J is TRBJ2-5 and V is TRBV7-2; maybe TRBD1 (6 bases). Germline V gene data show CDR1 as SGHTA and CDR2 as FQGNSA. The CDR3 has 14 residues. Trimming took 5 bases from V and 1 from J, leaving 11 bases between them. The CDR3 sequence is CASSQGHVQETQYF. As DNA, the CDR3 is TGTGCCAGCAGCCAGGGACACGTCCAAGAGACCCAGTACTTC.

Note on this clone: A read error is the likely source, as a far larger clone sits one nucleotide away. The identical CDR3 is also encoded by other nucleotide sequences in the sample. This chain joins TRBV7-2 and TRBJ1-1; D remains ambiguous. Germline CDR1 SGHTA, CDR2 FQGNSA. The length of the CDR3 is 14 residues. Between the trimmed V and J ends, which lost 2 bases and 2 bases, there was a span of 9 bases. The CDR3 DNA follows: TGTGCCAGCAGCTTACCCAAGCTTAACACTGAAGCTTTCTTT. It specifies CASSLPKLNTEAFF.

The chain carries TRBV5-1 and TRBJ2-3; maybe TRBD2 (5 bases). Germline assignment: CDR1 SGHRS and CDR2 YFSETQ. This CDR3 is 15 amino acids long. Trimming cost V 6 bases and J 0 bases, with 14 bases left between them. The CDR3 loop reads CASIRGSRSTDTQYF. The CDR3 DNA reads TGCGCCAGCATCCGAGGGTCCCGAAGCACAGATACGCAGTATTTT. Filled out from reference TRBV5-1 and TRBJ2-3, the complete variable domain reads KAGVTQTPRYLIKTRGQQVTLSCSPISGHRSVSWYQQTPGQGLQFLFEYFSETQRNKGNFPGRFSGRQFSNSRSEMNVSTLELGDSALYLCASIRGSRSTDTQYFGPGTRLTVL.

This clone was counted at least ten times. This chain links TRBV6-5 with TRBJ1-6, with D possibly matching TRBD1 (5 bases). V was trimmed by 11 bases and J by 7 bases, leaving 15 bases between them. This CDR3 contains 13 residues. The germline V gene encodes CDR1 MNHEY and CDR2 SVGAGI. The CDR3: CAGAGTKNSPLHF. Here the CDR3 DNA reads TGTGCCGGAGCCGGGACGAAAAATTCACCCCTCCACTTT.

This chain connects TRBV5-6 to TRBJ2-3; 10 nucleotides line up with TRBD2. V lost 1 base and J lost 8; bases outside the gene matches: 7. Germline CDR1 SGHDT, CDR2 YYEEEE. The CDR3 totals 15 residues. The CDR3 region is CASSLSGRAGVTQYF. For the CDR3, the DNA is TGTGCCAGCAGCTTGAGCGGGAGGGCCGGAGTTACGCAGTATTTT.

The chain joins TRBV5-1 to TRBJ1-1; a possible D gene is TRBD1 (5 bases). The length of the CDR3 is 14 residues. V lost 0 bases to trimming and J lost 4 bases, with 10 bases between them. Looked up from germline, CDR1 is SGHRS and CDR2 is YFSETQ. CDR3 loop: CASSLVMGTTEAFF. CDR3 coding DNA: TGCGCCAGCAGCTTGGTTATGGGGACCACTGAAGCTTTCTTT.

The chain is built from TRBV6-1 and TRBJ1-1, with D tentatively TRBD1 (5 bases). The V end was cut by 6 bases, the J end by 1 base, with 15 bases between. The CDR3 loop spans 15 amino acids. Looked up from germline, CDR1 is MNHNS and CDR2 is SASEGT. The CDR3 DNA follows: TGTGCCAGCAGCTTCAGGGTCAGGGCGAACACTGAAGCTTTCTTT. It encodes CASSFRVRANTEAFF.

The chain employs TRBV27 and TRBJ2-7; unclear D gene. CDR1 is MNHEY, CDR2 SMNVEV, per germline (reference sequence). V dropped 2 bases and J dropped 3 bases, with 8 bases sitting between them. CDR3 length equals 13 residues. This chain's CDR3 is CASSLNHNYEQYF. The CDR3, as DNA: TGTGCCAGCAGTTTAAACCATAACTACGAGCAGTACTTC.

This sequence joins TRBV19 and TRBJ1-2; 7 bases agree with TRBD1. V was clipped by 2 bases and J by 8 bases; unmatched bases: 8. The CDR3 loop spans 14 amino acids. In germline, CDR1 is LNHDA, CDR2 SQIVND (reference sequence). The CDR3 coding sequence is TGTGCCAGTAGTATAACGGGGACAGACGCAGGCTACACCTTC. Translating gives CASSITGTDAGYTF.

The rearrangement uses TRBV5-1 and TRBJ2-1; TRBD1 matches 7 bases. The ends lost 4 bases at V and 6 bases at J; junction bases unmatched: 7. CDR3 length: 14 amino acids. Germline-derived CDR1 and CDR2 are SGHRS and YFSETQ. The CDR3 region has the DNA TGCGCCAGCAGCCCGCTGACAGGGTCCAATGAGCAGTTCTTC. Translation: CASSPLTGSNEQFF.

The chain joins TRBV28 to TRBJ2-3; possible D gene TRBD2, 6 bases. Germline loops: CDR1 MDHEN, CDR2 SYDVKM. The CDR3 has 17 amino acids. This CDR3 reads CATNGGLASLLSDTQYF. DNA for the CDR3: TGTGCGACCAACGGTGGGCTAGCGAGCCTTTTATCGGATACGCAGTATTTT.

The V and J genes are TRBV9 and TRBJ2-7, with 9 bases matching TRBD2. Trimming took 0 bases from V and 3 from J; bases not matched to a gene: 4. Germline CDR1 is SGDLS and CDR2 is YYNGEE. This CDR3 region has 15 residues. The chain's CDR3 is CASSVGSSGVYEQYF. The DNA of the CDR3 is TGTGCCAGCAGCGTAGGGTCTAGCGGGGTCTACGAGCAGTACTTC.

The genes are TRBV4-2 and TRBJ1-3, with D perhaps TRBD1 (5 bases). Germline CDR1 LGHNA, CDR2 YNFKEQ. With 0 bases removed from V and 3 bases from J, the gap between germline ends came to 12 bases. The CDR3 is 16 amino acids. As DNA, the CDR3 is TGTGCCAGCAGCCAAGATCCCAGGGTCGATGGAAACACCATATATTTT. Its translation: CASSQDPRVDGNTIYF.

This clone was counted a few times. This sample includes further DNA sequences coding for the same CDR3. V is TRBV30 and J is TRBJ2-1, with D possibly TRBD1 on 5 matching bases. The CDR3 has 13 residues. Germline V gene data show CDR1 as GTSNPN and CDR2 as SVGIG (reference sequence). The V and J ends lost 1 base and 7 bases respectively, with 11 bases between them. The CDR3 nucleotides are TGTGCCTGGAGTGGGGGCCTGGGGAATGAGCAGTTCTTC. Translated: CAWSGGLGNEQFF.

CDR3 coding DNA: TGCGCCAGCAGCCACCGAGGACTAGCGGGAGAGCCAGATACGCAGTATTTT. It translates to CASSHRGLAGEPDTQYF. The chain uses TRBV4-1 and TRBJ2-3; 13 nucleotides match TRBD2. After removal of 3 bases from V and 4 bases from J, the junction contained 7 bases not matched to a gene. The CDR3 contains 17 residues. CDR1 and CDR2 (germline): MGHRA, YSYEKL.

The chain couples TRBV2 to TRBJ2-1, with 9 bases that match TRBD1. The CDR3 loop spans 11 amino acids. The junction had 1 base not matched to a gene; V was cut back by 2 bases and J by 14 bases. Germline V CDR1 and CDR2: SNHLY, FYNNEI. The CDR3 spells CASSERQGEFF. CDR3 bases: TGTGCCAGCAGTGAACGACAGGGGGAGTTCTTC.

This clone was counted once. The J gene is TRBJ2-2, the V gene TRBV28, with D uncertain. The CDR3 consists of 14 residues. Germline CDR1 is MDHEN and CDR2 is SYDVKM. V lost 5 bases and J lost 7, with 14 bases in between. CDR3 sequence reads: CASSPIRFGGELFF. The CDR3 DNA reads as TGTGCCAGCAGTCCTATCAGGTTCGGCGGGGAGCTGTTTTTT. The whole variable domain, filled in from reference TRBV28 and TRBJ2-2, reads DVKVTQSSRYLVKRTGEKVFLECVQDMDHENMFWYRQDPGLGLRLIYFSYDVKMKEKGDIPEGYSVSREKKERFSLILESASTNQTSMYLCASSPIRFGGELFFGEGSRLTVL.